One and the same sample provided the 29 T cell receptor beta chains below, sequenced in a study of siplizumab effects on memory and regulatory T cells. TCRdb keeps only in-frame clones here, not all; method: immunoSEQ multiplex PCR. The sample consists of more than 90,000 clones, 85% to 95% of them appearing once. Input material: non-Treg CD4+ T cells sorted from blood. These receptors came from a human donor in good health.

The chain carries TRBV5-1 and TRBJ2-1; D gene uncertain. Trimming took off 7 bases at V and 2 bases at J, with 16 bases between the two ends. The length of the CDR3 is 15 residues. Germline CDR1 reads SGHRS; CDR2 reads YFSETQ. The CDR3: CASGPRSRAYNEQFF. The CDR3 region has the DNA TGCGCCAGCGGACCCCGGAGTCGGGCCTACAATGAGCAGTTCTTC.

The rearrangement uses TRBV28 and TRBJ2-7; TRBD1 matches at 11 bases. The junction had 12 bases not matched to a gene; V was cut back by 11 bases and J by 3 bases. The CDR3 has 15 residues. Germline loops: CDR1 MDHEN, CDR2 SYDVKM. This CDR3 is CAHSRAGTGGYEQYF. The CDR3 region has the DNA TGTGCCCACTCCAGGGCCGGGACAGGGGGCTACGAGCAGTACTTC.

The J gene is TRBJ2-1, the V gene TRBV7-9, with 9 bases lining up with TRBD1. CDR3 length: 16 residues. CDR1 SEHNR and CDR2 FQNEAQ come from the germline V gene (reference sequence). Trimming removed 8 bases from V and 7 bases from J; junction bases left unmatched: 15. For the CDR3, the DNA is TGTGCCAGCCTAACTTATCGGGGACAGGGTCTAAATGAGCAGTTCTTC. Translated, it gives CASLTYRGQGLNEQFF.

This chain connects TRBV14 to TRBJ2-2; D unclear. The V gene lost 1 base and the J gene lost 5 bases, with 8 bases spanning the gap. The length of the CDR3 is 14 residues. Germline CDR1 is SGHDN and CDR2 is FVKESK. The CDR3 coding sequence is TGTGCCAGCAGCCAAGTAATAACAACCGGGGAGCTGTTTTTT. Encoded protein: CASSQVITTGELFF.

This chain joins TRBV14 and TRBJ1-2, with D hard to call. CDR3 length: 14 amino acids. The germline V gene has CDR1 SGHDN and CDR2 FVKESK. Trimming cost V 2 bases and J 2 bases, with 9 bases left between them. CDR3 amino acids: CASSQNVLNYGYTF. The CDR3 DNA is TGTGCCAGCAGCCAAAATGTTCTAAACTATGGCTACACCTTC. The whole variable domain, filled in from reference TRBV14 and TRBJ1-2, reads EAGVTQFPSHSVIEKGQTVTLRCDPISGHDNLYWYRRVMGKEIKFLLHFVKESKQDESGMPNNRFLAERTGGTYSTLKVQPAELEDSGVYFCASSQNVLNYGYTFGSGTRLTVV.

This chain joins TRBV12-5 and TRBJ2-5; 9 nucleotides agree with TRBD1. Looked up from germline, CDR1 is LGHNT and CDR2 is FRNRAP. The CDR3 runs 15 residues. J gave up 4 bases and V 5 bases, and 8 bases lay outside the gene matches. DNA of the CDR3: TGTGCTAGTGGTACTTACAGGGGGCGCGCAGAGACCCAGTACTTC. Protein: CASGTYRGRAETQYF.

The genes are TRBV19 and TRBJ2-1, with 13 bases matching TRBD2. This CDR3 spans 16 amino acids. After removal of 5 bases from V and 7 bases from J, the junction contained 8 bases not matched to a gene. Germline loops: CDR1 LNHDA, CDR2 SQIVND (reference sequence). CDR3 protein: CASSLRTSGGQNEQFF. CDR3 nucleotides: TGTGCCAGTAGTCTCCGGACTAGCGGGGGCCAAAATGAGCAGTTCTTC.

V is TRBV5-1 and J is TRBJ2-4; unclear D gene. The CDR3 runs to 15 residues. The germline V gene has CDR1 SGHRS and CDR2 YFSETQ. Trimming left V 0 bases short and J 4 bases short, with 11 bases between. The CDR3 coding sequence is TGCGCCAGCAGCTTGGGAACGGCGGAAAAAAACATTCAGTACTTC. Amino acids: CASSLGTAEKNIQYF.

The V and J genes are TRBV27 and TRBJ2-5; tentative D call: TRBD2 (7 bases). The CDR3 is made up of 13 amino acids. Trimming removed 9 bases from V and 6 bases from J, with 17 bases in between. CDR1 and CDR2 (germline): MNHEY, SMNVEV (reference sequence). CDR3 sequence (DNA): TGTGCCAGTACCGGGGGGCCTCGGCAGACCCAGTACTTC. It yields the protein CASTGGPRQTQYF.

The chain has TRBV11-3 and TRBJ2-2; unclear D gene. Per germline, CDR1 SGHNT and CDR2 YENEEA. CDR3 length: 13 amino acids. Trimming removed 3 bases from V and 4 bases from J, with 6 bases in between. The chain's CDR3 is CASSLLGTGELFF. The CDR3 DNA reads TGTGCCAGCAGCTTGCTGGGCACCGGGGAGCTGTTTTTT.

The V call is TRBV29-1, the J call TRBJ1-1, with D tentatively TRBD1 (5 bases). Trimming stripped 2 bases from V and 0 bases from J, with 7 bases between. Germline assignment: CDR1 SQVTM and CDR2 ANQGSEA. The CDR3 extends over 13 amino acids. The CDR3 DNA reads as TGCAGCGTTGAACCGGGGCTGAACACTGAAGCTTTCTTT. It is translated as CSVEPGLNTEAFF.

The rearrangement uses TRBV7-9 and TRBJ2-5; 8 bases line up with TRBD2. Germline V gene sequence: CDR1 SEHNR, CDR2 FQNEAQ (reference sequence). CDR3 length: 14 amino acids. The V segment lost 2 bases and the J segment 4 bases; nucleotides outside the gene matches: 3. CDR3 in amino acids: CASSLRTSGETQYF. CDR3 nucleotides: TGTGCCAGCAGCTTAAGAACTAGCGGAGAGACCCAGTACTTC.

The rearrangement joins TRBV7-9 to TRBJ1-5, with D possibly TRBD1 on 5 matching bases. V shed 2 bases and J shed 6 bases, with 11 bases lying between them. CDR3 length: 14 residues. Germline loops: CDR1 SEHNR, CDR2 FQNEAQ (reference sequence). CDR3 nucleotides: TGTGCCAGCAGCTTAACGGGGGGAGGTCAGCCCCAGCATTTT. This encodes CASSLTGGGQPQHF.

The J gene is TRBJ1-4, the V gene TRBV9, with 7 bases identical to TRBD1. Germline-derived CDR1 and CDR2 are SGDLS and YYNGEE. The J segment lost 4 bases and the V segment lost 4 bases, leaving 4 bases of the junction unmatched. This CDR3 comprises 14 residues. The CDR3 sequence: CASSRTGDNEKLFF. The CDR3 coding sequence is TGTGCCAGCAGCAGGACAGGAGATAATGAAAAACTGTTTTTT.

This chain joins TRBV4-1 and TRBJ2-7, with TRBD1 matching over 9 bases. V dropped 1 base and J dropped 5; count of bases not matched to a gene: 12. The V gene's germline CDR1 is MGHRA and CDR2 YSYEKL. The CDR3 is 17 residues long. The CDR3 nucleotides are TGCGCCAGCAGCCAAGGCAGGGGCGGGACAGGGTTTCACGAGCAGTACTTC. Encoded protein: CASSQGRGGTGFHEQYF.

The rearrangement joins TRBV10-3 to TRBJ2-5; D call uncertain. The germline V gene has CDR1 ENHRY and CDR2 SYGVKD. The CDR3 has 14 residues. Trimming pared 10 bases from V and 1 base from J, leaving 16 bases between. CDR3 nucleotides: TGTGCCACTTCAAGGCAGGCTGGCCAAGAGACCCAGTACTTC. This codes for CATSRQAGQETQYF.

V gene TRBV5-4 combines with J gene TRBJ2-5, with D unresolved. The CDR3 length is 14 residues. CDR1 is SGHNT and CDR2 is YYREEE in the germline V gene (reference sequence). V was clipped by 1 base and J by 5 bases, with 12 bases between them. Here the CDR3 reads CASSLRKAGETQYF. CDR3 coding DNA: TGTGCCAGCAGCTTGAGGAAGGCCGGGGAGACCCAGTACTTC.

The CDR3 region has the DNA TGCAGCGAGACCCCGGGACAGGGGCTGAAGGCTTTCTTT. It specifies CSETPGQGLKAFF. This chain uses TRBV29-1 with TRBJ1-1; 10 bases agree with TRBD1. The J segment lost 11 bases and the V segment lost 7 bases, leaving 13 bases of the junction unmatched. Germline V gene sequence: CDR1 SQVTM, CDR2 ANQGSEA. CDR3 length equals 13 residues.

This clone was found a few times. This chain joins TRBV30 and TRBJ2-1; D uncertain. Germline lookup yields CDR1 GTSNPN and CDR2 SVGIG (reference sequence). V lost 4 bases and J lost 10, with 17 bases in between. The CDR3 is made up of 13 amino acids. CDR3 sequence (DNA): TGTGCCTGGACCCTCGTCTTGGGTGGGGAGCAGTTCTTC. Translating gives CAWTLVLGGEQFF.

The chain links TRBV18 to TRBJ2-7; perhaps TRBD2 as D (5 bases). CDR1 is KGHSH and CDR2 is LQKENI in the germline V gene. The CDR3 has 14 residues. Trimming removed 3 bases at V and 3 bases at J, with 12 bases between. The chain's CDR3 is CASSPPGVGYEQYF. Written as DNA, the CDR3 is TGTGCCAGCTCACCCCCCGGGGTAGGCTACGAGCAGTACTTC.

The table lists this clone with a few counts. The rearrangement joins TRBV5-1 to TRBJ2-1; D gene uncertain. Trimming took 6 bases from V and 5 from J, leaving 15 bases between them. CDR1 is SGHRS and CDR2 is YFSETQ in the germline V gene. The CDR3 extends over 14 amino acids. CDR3 sequence (DNA): TGCGCCAGCAACCCGGACGGCCAAAACAATGAGCAGTTCTTC. This translates into CASNPDGQNNEQFF. Based on the CDR3 plus reference TRBV5-1 and TRBJ2-1, the full variable domain is KAGVTQTPRYLIKTRGQQVTLSCSPISGHRSVSWYQQTPGQGLQFLFEYFSETQRNKGNFPGRFSGRQFSNSRSEMNVSTLELGDSALYLCASNPDGQNNEQFFGPGTRLTVL.

The chain links TRBV2 to TRBJ2-3; 8 bases align to TRBD2. V was clipped by 5 bases and J by 3 bases; unmatched bases: 7. The CDR3 has 15 residues. Per germline, CDR1 SNHLY and CDR2 FYNNEI. This CDR3 is CASSRAGVGTDTQYF. In DNA, the CDR3 is TGTGCCAGCAGTAGAGCGGGAGTTGGGACAGATACGCAGTATTTT. The full variable domain, in which reference TRBV2 and TRBJ2-3 provide the parts outside the CDR3, is EPEVTQTPSHQVTQMGQEVILRCVPISNHLYFYWYRQILGQKVEFLVSFYNNEISEKSEIFDDQFSVERPDGSNFTLKIRSTKLEDSAMYFCASSRAGVGTDTQYFGPGTRLTVL.

This clone was seen once. This chain links TRBV30 with TRBJ1-5, with a possible D match to TRBD1 (5 bases). Germline CDR1 reads GTSNPN; CDR2 reads SVGIG (reference sequence). The ends were cut back, 1 base at V and 7 bases at J, with 14 bases in the middle. This CDR3 has 14 amino acids. DNA of the CDR3: TGTGCCTGGAGTGAGGGGAGGGGCGCGCAGCCCCAGCATTTT. Amino acids: CAWSEGRGAQPQHF. Full variable domain (outside the CDR3, taken from reference TRBV30 and TRBJ1-5): SQTIHQWPATLVQPVGSPLSLECTVEGTSNPNLYWYRQAAGRGLQLLFYSVGIGQISSEVPQNLSASRPQDRQFILSSKKLLLSDSGFYLCAWSEGRGAQPQHFGDGTRLSIL.

The chain recombines TRBV30 with TRBJ1-3, with 7 positions matching TRBD1. The CDR3 covers 20 residues. Germline lookup yields CDR1 GTSNPN and CDR2 SVGIG (reference sequence). After removal of 5 bases from V and 0 bases from J, the junction contained 22 bases not matched to a gene. Here the CDR3 DNA reads TGTGCCTGGGCAGTTATCAGGGGGACAGCCCTTTTGACCTCTGGAAACACCATATATTTT. Its translation is CAWAVIRGTALLTSGNTIYF.

The chain combines TRBV9 with TRBJ2-2, with D maybe TRBD2 (5 bases). The CDR3 covers 16 residues. CDR1 and CDR2 from the germline V gene are SGDLS and YYNGEE. V was trimmed by 0 bases and J by 6 bases, leaving 15 bases between them. As DNA, the CDR3 is TGTGCCAGCAGCGTAGTTGGGGATATCGGGGCCGGGGAGCTGTTTTTT. Translating it yields CASSVVGDIGAGELFF.

The J gene is TRBJ2-1, the V gene TRBV19; D assignment may be TRBD1 or TRBD2 (9 bases each). Trimming took 10 bases from V and 1 from J, leaving 38 bases between them. Germline V gene sequence: CDR1 LNHDA, CDR2 SQIVND (reference sequence). This CDR3 spans 22 amino acids. The CDR3 DNA reads TGTGCCACCTTCCCAGCCAGGATTCTAGCGGGACAGGGACCGATTTCCTACAATGAGCAGTTCTTC. Translated, it gives CATFPARILAGQGPISYNEQFF.

The chain couples TRBV28 to TRBJ1-5; 7 bases match TRBD1. Germline assignment: CDR1 MDHEN and CDR2 SYDVKM. The CDR3 runs to 17 residues. With V trimmed by 4 bases and J by 2 bases, 11 bases remained unmatched. The CDR3 DNA follows: TGTGCCAGCAGTTGGACAGGAAGGTTTATTGGCAATCAGCCCCAGCATTTT. As protein: CASSWTGRFIGNQPQHF. The full variable domain, completed using reference TRBV28 and TRBJ1-5, is DVKVTQSSRYLVKRTGEKVFLECVQDMDHENMFWYRQDPGLGLRLIYFSYDVKMKEKGDIPEGYSVSREKKERFSLILESASTNQTSMYLCASSWTGRFIGNQPQHFGDGTRLSIL.

The chain is built from TRBV10-3 and TRBJ2-6, with 8 bases that match TRBD1. Germline CDR1 ENHRY, CDR2 SYGVKD. Losses at the gene ends were 6 bases for V and 1 base for J; bases not matched to a gene: 5. This CDR3 contains 16 residues. This chain's CDR3 is CAISRQGRSGANVLTF. CDR3 nucleotides: TGTGCCATCAGCCGACAGGGGAGGTCTGGGGCCAACGTCCTGACTTTC.

The chain combines TRBV6-5 with TRBJ2-1; 7 bases map to TRBD1. The CDR3 loop spans 14 amino acids. Germline values: CDR1 MNHEY, CDR2 SVGAGI. V lost 2 bases to trimming and J lost 4 bases; unmatched junction nucleotides: 2. CDR3 protein: CASSYGTVYNEQFF. As DNA, the CDR3 is TGTGCCAGCAGTTACGGGACAGTATACAATGAGCAGTTCTTC.